Listed below are T cell receptor beta chains from one sample, sequenced in a study of cytomegalovirus exposure and HLA in healthy donors. Profiled with immunoSEQ multiplex PCR; TCRdb holds only in-frame clones, not every one. The sample shows about 160,000 clones, about 75% of them seen only once. Sequenced input: PBMCs. These TCRs come from a woman aged 50 to 60 in good health and CMV-seropositive. Both conserved end residues are trimmed from each CDR3. Fields, in order: J gene, V gene, clone size, CDR3 length, CDR3 protein. The size of a clone is reported for some rows only, either as once, few or many, or as a class for expanded clones.

J gene: TRBJ1-6; V gene: TRBV6-5; clone size: NA; CDR3 length: 12; CDR3 protein: ASSRVPGDSPLH
J gene: TRBJ2-3; V gene: TRBV5-1; clone size: NA; CDR3 length: 13; CDR3 protein: ASSSTPGAGDTQY
J gene: TRBJ2-1; V gene: TRBV5-1; clone size: NA; CDR3 length: 14; CDR3 protein: ASSLASGGPYNEQF
J gene: TRBJ2-5; V gene: TRBV9; clone size: few; CDR3 length: 12; CDR3 protein: ASSVVGTGGRQY
J gene: TRBJ1-1; V gene: TRBV29-1; clone size: NA; CDR3 length: 11; CDR3 protein: SGGKVQDTEAF
J gene: TRBJ1-1; V gene: TRBV6-9; clone size: NA; CDR3 length: 11; CDR3 protein: ASSYSVGIEAF
J gene: TRBJ1-2; V gene: TRBV5-1; clone size: NA; CDR3 length: 13; CDR3 protein: ASSTGTGLPYGYT
J gene: TRBJ1-6; V gene: TRBV27; clone size: NA; CDR3 length: 12; CDR3 protein: ASKADLPYSPLH
J gene: TRBJ2-3; V gene: TRBV5-1; clone size: once; CDR3 length: 12; CDR3 protein: ASSLIPGTDTQY
J gene: TRBJ2-2; V gene: TRBV2; clone size: NA; CDR3 length: 11; CDR3 protein: ASRIARAGELF
J gene: TRBJ1-1; V gene: TRBV6-6; clone size: NA; CDR3 length: 14; CDR3 protein: ASSYSRGAMNTEAF
J gene: TRBJ2-5; V gene: TRBV6-5; clone size: NA; CDR3 length: 12; CDR3 protein: ASRPLDSQETQY
J gene: TRBJ1-1; V gene: TRBV2; clone size: NA; CDR3 length: 13; CDR3 protein: ASIRRGRGGTEAF
J gene: TRBJ2-7; V gene: TRBV10-2; clone size: NA; CDR3 length: 10; CDR3 protein: ASSELAREQY
J gene: TRBJ2-1; V gene: TRBV9; clone size: NA; CDR3 length: 11; CDR3 protein: ASSTGGGDEQF
J gene: TRBJ2-2; V gene: TRBV6-5; clone size: NA; CDR3 length: 11; CDR3 protein: ASSLWNTGELF
J gene: TRBJ1-3; V gene: TRBV18; clone size: once; CDR3 length: 16; CDR3 protein: ASSPGSGALLSGNTIY
J gene: TRBJ2-7; V gene: TRBV2; clone size: NA; CDR3 length: 12; CDR3 protein: ASRELAVSYEQY
J gene: TRBJ2-2; V gene: TRBV7-9; clone size: NA; CDR3 length: 16; CDR3 protein: ASSVFSGGAANTGELF
J gene: TRBJ2-3; V gene: TRBV7-8; clone size: once; CDR3 length: 14; CDR3 protein: ASSLVPRGDTDTQY
J gene: TRBJ2-1; V gene: TRBV18; clone size: NA; CDR3 length: 12; CDR3 protein: ASSPPDQGHEQF
J gene: TRBJ1-1; V gene: TRBV6-5; clone size: NA; CDR3 length: 13; CDR3 protein: ASSFAGTGLTEAF
J gene: TRBJ1-3; V gene: TRBV5-1; clone size: NA; CDR3 length: 12; CDR3 protein: ASSLGGKDNTIY
J gene: TRBJ1-1; V gene: TRBV21-1; clone size: NA; CDR3 length: 11; CDR3 protein: ADRVAENTEAF
J gene: TRBJ1-2; V gene: TRBV4-1; clone size: NA; CDR3 length: 13; CDR3 protein: ASSQNPVGIYGYT
J gene: TRBJ2-7; V gene: TRBV6-6; clone size: NA; CDR3 length: 13; CDR3 protein: ASSYSAGLSREQY
J gene: TRBJ2-1; V gene: TRBV2; clone size: NA; CDR3 length: 11; CDR3 protein: ASINSGAPAQF
J gene: TRBJ2-7; V gene: TRBV2; clone size: few; CDR3 length: 11; CDR3 protein: ASSAGLSGEQY
J gene: TRBJ2-5; V gene: TRBV5-4; clone size: once; CDR3 length: 14; CDR3 protein: ASRSTSGGAIETQY
J gene: TRBJ2-1; V gene: TRBV12-5; clone size: NA; CDR3 length: 15; CDR3 protein: ANTPLVAGSSYNEQF
J gene: TRBJ2-1; V gene: TRBV10-3; clone size: few; CDR3 length: 12; CDR3 protein: AISGDRAYNEQF
J gene: TRBJ1-2; V gene: TRBV7-2; clone size: NA; CDR3 length: 14; CDR3 protein: ASSKVQGRSNYGYT
J gene: TRBJ1-6; V gene: TRBV30; clone size: few; CDR3 length: 10; CDR3 protein: AWSVFSSPLH
J gene: TRBJ1-1; V gene: TRBV6-1; clone size: NA; CDR3 length: 11; CDR3 protein: ASMDRQNTEAF
J gene: TRBJ1-4; V gene: TRBV11-2; clone size: NA; CDR3 length: 13; CDR3 protein: ASSLEGTSGEKLF
J gene: TRBJ1-6; V gene: TRBV30; clone size: NA; CDR3 length: 9; CDR3 protein: AWSVNGQRY
J gene: TRBJ2-3; V gene: TRBV29-1; clone size: NA; CDR3 length: 9; CDR3 protein: SFHRADTQY
J gene: TRBJ2-7; V gene: TRBV6-1; clone size: NA; CDR3 length: 12; CDR3 protein: ASSSDRSSYEQY
J gene: TRBJ1-6; V gene: TRBV5-1; clone size: NA; CDR3 length: 11; CDR3 protein: ASSLDAESPLH
J gene: TRBJ2-7; V gene: TRBV7-2; clone size: NA; CDR3 length: 10; CDR3 protein: ASSLVATVQY
J gene: TRBJ1-1; V gene: TRBV30; clone size: NA; CDR3 length: 13; CDR3 protein: AWTPSDRILTEAF
J gene: TRBJ1-5; V gene: TRBV2; clone size: once; CDR3 length: 13; CDR3 protein: ASSVQGMGNQPQH
J gene: TRBJ2-7; V gene: TRBV19; clone size: NA; CDR3 length: 13; CDR3 protein: ASSILGVPGYEQY
J gene: TRBJ2-7; V gene: TRBV6-1; clone size: few; CDR3 length: 11; CDR3 protein: ASTSVSSYEQY
J gene: TRBJ1-1; V gene: TRBV5-5; clone size: NA; CDR3 length: 12; CDR3 protein: ASTTGGGNTEAF
J gene: TRBJ2-3; V gene: TRBV5-1; clone size: once; CDR3 length: 14; CDR3 protein: ASSLSQSTGTDTQY
J gene: TRBJ2-7; V gene: TRBV2; clone size: NA; CDR3 length: 13; CDR3 protein: ASRDRGHYSYEQY
J gene: TRBJ1-2; V gene: TRBV7-2; clone size: NA; CDR3 length: 11; CDR3 protein: ASSLDQVYGYT
J gene: TRBJ2-7; V gene: TRBV5-4; clone size: NA; CDR3 length: 11; CDR3 protein: ASSFRGTREQY
J gene: TRBJ2-2; V gene: TRBV4-2; clone size: NA; CDR3 length: 15; CDR3 protein: ASSQEGRTPGSGELF
J gene: TRBJ2-3; V gene: TRBV7-9; clone size: NA; CDR3 length: 13; CDR3 protein: ASSLPSGATDTQY
J gene: TRBJ2-7; V gene: TRBV6-5; clone size: NA; CDR3 length: 12; CDR3 protein: ASSYMDRGGEQY
J gene: TRBJ2-1; V gene: TRBV5-1; clone size: NA; CDR3 length: 11; CDR3 protein: ASSRTGDNEQF
J gene: TRBJ2-4; V gene: TRBV7-2; clone size: NA; CDR3 length: 17; CDR3 protein: ASSLLGGGPSWAKNIQY
J gene: TRBJ2-3; V gene: TRBV9; clone size: NA; CDR3 length: 13; CDR3 protein: ASSVVGGVADTQY